This TCR beta chain is from a study of Ad26.COV2.S vaccination and SARS-CoV-2 variants. As to treatment: 15 to 20 received Ad26.COV2.S at low or high dose, single or two shots; 5 received placebo; per-sample allocation not given. Sampling was performed 63 days after the first vaccine or placebo injection. The data were produced by immunoSEQ multiplex PCR, yet TCRdb's version contains in-frame clones alone and is incomplete. The sample has about 370,000 clones; roughly 90% are singletons. Germline V gene sequence: CDR1 SGHNT, CDR2 YENEEA. The CDR3 is made up of 14 amino acids. The germline V and J ends were trimmed by 5 bases and 2 bases, with 11 bases remaining between them.

The source is a person between 18 and 65 years old who received the Ad26.COV2.S COVID-19 vaccine or a placebo. The sequenced sample was peripheral blood, obtained in a trial of Ad26.COV2.S vaccine versus placebo. The V call is TRBV11-3, the J call TRBJ2-3; D is undetermined. CDR3: CASSPYQATDTQYF. The DNA for the CDR3 is TGTGCCAGCAGCCCCTACCAGGCCACAGATACGCAGTATTTT.